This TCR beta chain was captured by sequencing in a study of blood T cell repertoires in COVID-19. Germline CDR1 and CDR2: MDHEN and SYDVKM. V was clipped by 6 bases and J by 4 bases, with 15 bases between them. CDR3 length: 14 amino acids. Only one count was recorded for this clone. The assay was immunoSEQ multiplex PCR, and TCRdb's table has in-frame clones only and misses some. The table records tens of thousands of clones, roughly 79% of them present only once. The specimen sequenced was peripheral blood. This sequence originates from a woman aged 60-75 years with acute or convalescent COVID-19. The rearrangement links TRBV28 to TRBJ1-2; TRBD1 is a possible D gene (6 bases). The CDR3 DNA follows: TGTGCCAGCAGCCCGGACAGAGAGTTCTATGGCTACACCTTC. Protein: CASSPDREFYGYTF.